The clone carrying this TCR beta chain showed up just once. Its specificity is not known. Trimming shortened V by 1 base and J by 3 bases, and 9 bases separated the two germline ends. Germline-derived CDR1 and CDR2 are SNHLY and FYNNEI. This CDR3 is built from 14 residues. cDNA reverse transcribed from extracted RNA served as the sequencing template. Some clones are missing from TCRdb's copy, which holds only in-frame ones; the method was immunoSEQ multiplex PCR. Here the sample spans roughly 120,000 clones, roughly 56% being singletons. The data derive from a study of CD8+ T cells in alopecia areata. Study-wide points: Numerous clones, expanded in lesions, remained in scalp and blood during tofacitinib. Just one nonresponder means the tie between baseline CD8+ expansion and response stays uncertain. Under tofacitinib, fewer expanded CD8+ clones appeared among the top 100 scalp clones.

As to treatment: oral pan-JAK inhibitor, 5-10 mg twice daily. Punch biopsies of lesional scalp, plus peripheral blood, were taken from alopecia areata patients. The sequence derives from a human donor with alopecia areata. The source was CD4+ T cells sorted from blood, collected at week 24, from a patient treated with tofacitinib. The chain combines TRBV2 with TRBJ1-1, with D uncertain. CDR3 in amino acids: CASSEEGWDTEAFF. As DNA, the CDR3 is TGTGCCAGCAGTGAAGAAGGGTGGGACACTGAAGCTTTCTTT.